What follows are 5 T cell receptor beta chains derived from one specimen sequenced in a study of T cell responses to AZD1222 COVID-19 vaccine. TCRdb's table, derived via immunoSEQ multiplex PCR, lists solely in-frame clones and lacks some. The repertoire has 150,000 to 200,000 clones, 90% to 95% of them found once; the top ten carry roughly 0.9%. Sequenced here: peripheral blood, sampled on day 0 of AZD1222 vaccination. These receptors all come from an adult in good health.

The chain recombines TRBV11-3 with TRBJ1-4, with D maybe TRBD1 (6 bases). V lost 4 bases and J 0 bases, leaving 24 bases between the germline ends. This CDR3 comprises 20 residues. Germline lookup yields CDR1 SGHNT and CDR2 YENEEA. CDR3 sequence: CASSSGRPGASIATNEKLFF. The DNA for the CDR3 is TGTGCCAGCAGCTCGGGCCGGCCGGGGGCGTCTATTGCAACTAATGAAAAACTGTTTTTT.

This clone appeared once. The chain recombines TRBV30 with TRBJ2-7; D is possibly TRBD1 (5 bases). In germline, CDR1 is GTSNPN, CDR2 SVGIG (reference sequence). The V end lost 2 bases, the J end lost 2 bases, and 16 bases lay between the germline ends. CDR3 length equals 15 residues. CDR3 DNA: TGTGCCTGGAGTCAAATCGACAGAAACACCTACGAGCAGTACTTC. Amino acid sequence: CAWSQIDRNTYEQYF.

The chain is built from TRBV4-1 and TRBJ2-6, with a weak D call TRBD1 (6 bases). CDR1 and CDR2 from the germline V gene are MGHRA and YSYEKL. The V end was cut by 2 bases, the J end by 0 bases, with 11 bases between. The CDR3 contains 17 residues. The CDR3: CASSQRDIPSGANVLTF. CDR3 in DNA: TGCGCCAGCAGCCAAAGGGACATCCCCTCTGGGGCCAACGTCCTGACTTTC.

As DNA, the CDR3 is TGTGCCAGCAGGGGTACCGGGACGGCGAACACTGAAGCTTTCTTT. Protein: CASRGTGTANTEAFF. The chain has TRBV6-5 and TRBJ1-1; D may be TRBD1 (5 bases). Trimming pared 6 bases from V and 1 base from J, leaving 15 bases between. This CDR3 spans 15 amino acids. In germline, CDR1 is MNHEY, CDR2 SVGAGI.

V gene TRBV3-1 (or the pseudogene TRBV3-2) combines with J gene TRBJ2-5, with D perhaps assigned TRBD1 or TRBD2 (5 bases each). CDR3 size: 14 residues. The germline V gene has CDR1 LGHDT and CDR2 YNNKEL (reference sequence). The V gene lost 3 bases and the J gene lost 1 base, with 9 bases spanning the gap. CDR3 nucleotide sequence: TGTGCCAGCAGCCAGATTGGGGGCCAAGAGACCCAGTACTTC. Protein sequence: CASSQIGGQETQYF.